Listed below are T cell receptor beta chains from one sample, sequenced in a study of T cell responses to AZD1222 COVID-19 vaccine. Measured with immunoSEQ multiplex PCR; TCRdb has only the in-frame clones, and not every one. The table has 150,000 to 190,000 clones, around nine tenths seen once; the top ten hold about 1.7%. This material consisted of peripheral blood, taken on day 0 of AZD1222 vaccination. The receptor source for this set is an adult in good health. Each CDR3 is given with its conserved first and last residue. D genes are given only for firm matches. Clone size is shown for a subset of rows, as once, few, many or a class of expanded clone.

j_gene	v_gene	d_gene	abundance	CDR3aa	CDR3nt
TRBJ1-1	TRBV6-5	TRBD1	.	CASRSYTGVSEAFF	TGTGCCAGCAGGTCCTACACAGGGGTATCTGAAGCTTTCTTT
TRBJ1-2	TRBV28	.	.	CASSLNYGYTF	TGTGCCAGCAGTTTGAACTATGGCTACACCTTC
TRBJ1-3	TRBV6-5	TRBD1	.	CASSRQGSSGNTIYF	TGTGCCAGCAGTCGACAGGGGAGCTCTGGAAACACCATATATTTT
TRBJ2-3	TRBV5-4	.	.	CASSLGDTQYF	TGTGCCAGCAGCCTAGGAGATACGCAGTATTTT
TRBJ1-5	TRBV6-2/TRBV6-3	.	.	CASSYGELGYQPQHF	TGTGCCAGCAGTTACGGGGAATTGGGTTATCAGCCCCAGCATTTT
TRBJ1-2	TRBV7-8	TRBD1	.	CASSRNRTGAVGNYGYTF	TGTGCCAGCAGCCGAAATAGGACAGGGGCAGTAGGCAACTATGGCTACACCTTC
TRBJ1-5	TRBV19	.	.	CASSRQNNQPQHF	TGTGCCAGTAGTAGGCAGAACAATCAGCCCCAGCATTTT
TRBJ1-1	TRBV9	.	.	CASSKSTGNTEAFF	TGTGCCAGCAGCAAATCGACAGGGAACACTGAAGCTTTCTTT
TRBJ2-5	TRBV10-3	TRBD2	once	CAISKRLAEQETQYF	TGTGCCATCAGTAAAAGACTAGCGGAACAAGAGACCCAGTACTTC
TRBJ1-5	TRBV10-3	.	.	CAISEYDPYSNQPQHF	TGTGCCATCAGTGAGTACGACCCCTATAGCAATCAGCCCCAGCATTTT
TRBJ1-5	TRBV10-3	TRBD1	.	CAISELDRGSNQPQHF	TGTGCCATCAGTGAGCTGGACAGGGGCAGCAATCAGCCCCAGCATTTT
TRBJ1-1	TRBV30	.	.	CAWSLQGGTEAFF	TGTGCCTGGAGTCTACAGGGAGGAACTGAAGCTTTCTTT
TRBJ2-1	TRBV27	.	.	CASSSDSYNEQFF	TGTGCCAGCAGTTCGGACAGTTACAATGAGCAGTTCTTC
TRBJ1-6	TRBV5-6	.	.	CASSGRNGYNSPLHF	TGTGCCAGCAGCGGGCGAAACGGATATAATTCACCCCTCCACTTT
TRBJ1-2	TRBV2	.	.	CANPGWGAVYGYTF	TGTGCCAACCCCGGTTGGGGGGCAGTCTATGGCTACACCTTC
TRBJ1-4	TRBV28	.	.	CATTTWGREKLFF	TGTGCCACCACAACCTGGGGGAGGGAAAAACTGTTTTTT
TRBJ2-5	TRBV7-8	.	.	CASSSGTQETQYF	TGTGCCAGCAGCTCCGGGACTCAAGAGACCCAGTACTTC
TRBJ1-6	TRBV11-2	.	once	CASSLDRYLGRHPGESPLHF	TGTGCCAGCAGCTTAGATCGCTATCTAGGTAGACACCCGGGGGAATCACCCCTCCACTTT
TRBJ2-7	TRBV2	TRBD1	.	CASSEGTGGSYEQYF	TGTGCCAGCAGTGAAGGGACAGGGGGATCCTACGAGCAGTACTTC
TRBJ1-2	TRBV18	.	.	CASSPGTGYGYTF	TGTGCCAGCTCACCGGGAACAGGGTATGGCTACACCTTC
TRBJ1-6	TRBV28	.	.	CASKNHNSPLHF	TGTGCCAGCAAAAATCATAATTCACCCCTCCACTTT
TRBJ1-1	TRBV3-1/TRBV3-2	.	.	CASSQILQGDGTEAFF	TGTGCCAGCAGCCAAATACTACAGGGTGATGGCACTGAAGCTTTCTTT
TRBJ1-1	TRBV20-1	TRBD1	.	CSASSDRVNTEAFF	TGCAGTGCTAGTTCCGACAGGGTGAACACTGAAGCTTTCTTT
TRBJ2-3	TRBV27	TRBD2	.	CATRPSTSARTDTQYF	TGTGCCACCCGGCCCAGTACTAGCGCCCGCACAGATACGCAGTATTTT
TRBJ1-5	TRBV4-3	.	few	CASSQERYSNQPQHF	TGCGCCAGCAGCCAAGAACGGTATAGCAATCAGCCCCAGCATTTT
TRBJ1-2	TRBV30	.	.	CAWSVRGGRSHGYTF	TGTGCCTGGAGTGTACGTGGCGGACGATCGCACGGCTACACCTTC
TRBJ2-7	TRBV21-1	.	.	CASSKLYGNGGDTYEQYF	TGTGCCAGCAGCAAATTATACGGGAATGGCGGGGACACCTACGAGCAGTACTTC
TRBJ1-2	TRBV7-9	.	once	CASSPSGGAAYGYTF	TGTGCCAGCAGCCCCTCTGGGGGGGCGGCCTATGGCTACACCTTC
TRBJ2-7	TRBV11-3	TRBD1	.	CASSEGQGYEQYF	TGTGCCAGCAGCGAGGGACAGGGGTACGAGCAGTACTTC
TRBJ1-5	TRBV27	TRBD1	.	CASSPQGVSNQPQHF	TGTGCCAGCAGTCCTCAGGGGGTCAGCAATCAGCCCCAGCATTTT
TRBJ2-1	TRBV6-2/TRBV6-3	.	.	CASSYQGLGYNEQFF	TGTGCCAGCAGTTACCAGGGGTTAGGCTACAATGAGCAGTTCTTC
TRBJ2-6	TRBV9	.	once	CASSVWGSVSGANVLTF	TGTGCCAGCAGCGTATGGGGGAGTGTCTCTGGGGCCAACGTCCTGACTTTC
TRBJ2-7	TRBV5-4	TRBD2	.	CASGPGREGREQYF	TGTGCCAGTGGCCCCGGGCGGGAGGGCCGCGAGCAGTACTTC
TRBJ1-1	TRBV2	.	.	CASSESGVPNTEAFF	TGTGCCAGCAGTGAGTCGGGGGTCCCTAACACTGAAGCTTTCTTT
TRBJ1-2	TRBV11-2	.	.	CASSSGWGLYGYTF	TGTGCCAGCAGCTCTGGGTGGGGGCTCTATGGCTACACCTTC
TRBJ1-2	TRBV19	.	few	CASSIDRALYGYTF	TGTGCCAGTAGTATTGACAGAGCTCTCTATGGCTACACCTTC
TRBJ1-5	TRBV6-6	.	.	CASSQDRLSNQPQHF	TGTGCCAGCAGTCAGGACCGACTTAGCAATCAGCCCCAGCATTTT
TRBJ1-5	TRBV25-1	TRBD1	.	CASSEPGQGNQPQHF	TGTGCCAGCAGTGAACCGGGACAGGGGAATCAGCCCCAGCATTTT
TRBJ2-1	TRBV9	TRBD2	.	CASSVSGRITYNEQFF	TGTGCCAGCAGCGTAAGCGGGAGGATAACCTACAATGAGCAGTTCTTC
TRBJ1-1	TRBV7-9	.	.	CASSVGNTEAFF	TGTGCCAGCAGCGTCGGAAACACTGAAGCTTTCTTT
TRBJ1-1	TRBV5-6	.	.	CASSLIAGTEAFF	TGTGCCAGCAGCTTGATTGCGGGCACTGAAGCTTTCTTT
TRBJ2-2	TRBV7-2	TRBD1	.	CASSSRQGSTGELFF	TGTGCCAGCAGCTCAAGACAGGGGAGCACCGGGGAGCTGTTTTTT
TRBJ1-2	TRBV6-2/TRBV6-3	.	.	CASSYLGDGYTF	TGTGCCAGCAGTTACTTAGGGGATGGCTACACCTTC
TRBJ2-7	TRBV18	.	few	CASSPSSGEQYF	TGTGCCAGCTCACCCTCCTCGGGCGAGCAGTACTTC
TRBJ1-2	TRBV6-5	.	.	CASSRSASLYGYTF	TGTGCCAGCAGTCGGTCGGCCTCCCTCTATGGCTACACCTTC
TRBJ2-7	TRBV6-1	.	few	CASSEVRQIYEQYF	TGTGCCAGCAGTGAAGTGCGGCAGATCTACGAGCAGTACTTC
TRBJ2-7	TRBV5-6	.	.	CASSLVGSSRLYEQYF	TGTGCCAGCAGCTTGGTCGGTAGTAGCCGACTCTACGAGCAGTACTTC
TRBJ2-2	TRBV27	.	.	CASSLLGGNTGELFF	TGTGCCAGCAGTTTATTGGGGGGGAACACCGGGGAGCTGTTTTTT
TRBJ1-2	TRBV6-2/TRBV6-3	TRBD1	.	CASSPTSGTGGALYGYTF	TGTGCCAGCAGCCCTACATCAGGGACAGGGGGCGCGCTCTATGGCTACACCTTC
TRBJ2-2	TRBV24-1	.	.	CATSEVNTGELFF	TGTGCCACCAGTGAGGTGAACACCGGGGAGCTGTTTTTT
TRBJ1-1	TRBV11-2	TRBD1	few	CASSLGQGVNTEAFF	TGTGCCAGCAGCCTCGGACAGGGGGTGAACACTGAAGCTTTCTTT
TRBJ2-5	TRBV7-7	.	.	CASSQRAGVALTQYF	TGTGCCAGCAGCCAGCGGGCCGGGGTCGCACTGACCCAGTACTTC
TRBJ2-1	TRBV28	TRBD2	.	CASSSPGLAGGRGINEQFF	TGTGCCAGCAGTTCCCCGGGTTTAGCGGGAGGGAGAGGGATTAATGAGCAGTTCTTC
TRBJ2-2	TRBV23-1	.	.	CASSSGVGELFF	TGCGCCAGCAGTTCAGGGGTCGGGGAGCTGTTTTTT
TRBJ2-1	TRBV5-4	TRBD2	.	CASSLARLAPYNEQFF	TGTGCCAGCAGCTTGGCGCGACTAGCGCCTTACAATGAGCAGTTCTTC
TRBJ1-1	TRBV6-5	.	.	CASSYGRGDTEAFF	TGTGCCAGCAGTTACGGCAGGGGTGACACTGAAGCTTTCTTT
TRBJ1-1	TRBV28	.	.	CASSPPWDTEAFF	TGTGCCAGCAGTCCCCCGTGGGACACTGAAGCTTTCTTT
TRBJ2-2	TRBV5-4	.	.	CASSLGPGTNTGELFF	TGTGCCAGCAGCTTGGGCCCCGGGACGAACACCGGGGAGCTGTTTTTT